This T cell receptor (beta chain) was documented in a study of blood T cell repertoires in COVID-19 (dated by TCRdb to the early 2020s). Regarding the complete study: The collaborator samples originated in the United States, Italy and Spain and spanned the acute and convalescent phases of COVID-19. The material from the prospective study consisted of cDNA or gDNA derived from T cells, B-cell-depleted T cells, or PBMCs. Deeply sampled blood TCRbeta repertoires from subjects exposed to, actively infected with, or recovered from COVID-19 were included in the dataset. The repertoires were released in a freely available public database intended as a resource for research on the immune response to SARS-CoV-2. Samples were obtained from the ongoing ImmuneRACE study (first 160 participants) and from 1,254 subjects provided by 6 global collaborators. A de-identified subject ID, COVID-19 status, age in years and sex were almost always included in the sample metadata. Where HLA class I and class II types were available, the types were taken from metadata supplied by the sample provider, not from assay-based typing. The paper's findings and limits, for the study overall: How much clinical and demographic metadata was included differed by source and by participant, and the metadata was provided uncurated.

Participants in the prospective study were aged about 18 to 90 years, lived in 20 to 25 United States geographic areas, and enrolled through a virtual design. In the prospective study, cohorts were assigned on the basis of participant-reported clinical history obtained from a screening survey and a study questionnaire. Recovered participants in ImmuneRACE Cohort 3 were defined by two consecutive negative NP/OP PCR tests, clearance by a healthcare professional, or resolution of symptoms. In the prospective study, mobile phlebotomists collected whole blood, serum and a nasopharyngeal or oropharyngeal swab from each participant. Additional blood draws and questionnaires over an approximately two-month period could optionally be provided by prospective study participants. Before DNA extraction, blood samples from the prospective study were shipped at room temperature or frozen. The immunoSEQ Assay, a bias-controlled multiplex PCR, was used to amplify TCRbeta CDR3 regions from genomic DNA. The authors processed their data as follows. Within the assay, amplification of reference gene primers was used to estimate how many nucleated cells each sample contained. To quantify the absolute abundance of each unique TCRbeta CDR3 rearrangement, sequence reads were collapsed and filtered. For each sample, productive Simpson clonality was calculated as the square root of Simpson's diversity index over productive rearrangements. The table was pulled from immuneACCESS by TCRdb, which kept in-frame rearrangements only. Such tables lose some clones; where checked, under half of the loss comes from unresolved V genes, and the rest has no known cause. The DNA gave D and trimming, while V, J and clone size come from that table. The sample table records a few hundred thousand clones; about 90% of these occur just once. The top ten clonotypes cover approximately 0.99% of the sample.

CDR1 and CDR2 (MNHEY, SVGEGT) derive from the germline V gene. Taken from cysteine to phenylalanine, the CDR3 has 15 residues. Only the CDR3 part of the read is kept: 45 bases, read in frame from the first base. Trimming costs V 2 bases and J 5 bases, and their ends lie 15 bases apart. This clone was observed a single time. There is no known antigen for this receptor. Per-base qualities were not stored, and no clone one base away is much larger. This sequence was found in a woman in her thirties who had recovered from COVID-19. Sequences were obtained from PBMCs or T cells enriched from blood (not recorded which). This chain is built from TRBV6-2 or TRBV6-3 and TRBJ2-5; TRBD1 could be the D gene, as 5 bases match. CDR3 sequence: CASSYPALGRETQYF. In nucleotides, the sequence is TGTGCCAGCAGTTACCCGGCCCTGGGGCGGGAGACCCAGTACTTC.